This T cell receptor beta chain was recorded in a study of tumour-infiltrating T cells in Burkitt lymphoma. Background on the study: Patients covered every epidemiological subtype of Burkitt lymphoma. Survival, overall and progression-free, tracked with productive clonality.

From germline, CDR1 is LNHDA and CDR2 SQIVND (reference sequence). V dropped 3 bases and J dropped 0 bases, with 10 bases sitting between them. The CDR3 sequence is 15 residues long. Repertoires were generated with immunoSEQ multiplex PCR, while TCRdb's copy carries only in-frame clones and drops some. The table shows more than 40,000 clones, with around 31% occurring only once. Study conclusions and caveats: Public clonotypes, several, appeared across numerous Burkitt lymphoma patients.

This clone turned up a few times. Its antigen is not known. Sequenced sample: tumor tissue. J is TRBJ2-3 and V is TRBV19, with D possibly matching TRBD2 (5 bases). This receptor was obtained from a human donor with Burkitt lymphoma. The CDR3 protein is CASSIGISSTDTQYF. In nucleotides, the CDR3 is TGTGCCAGTAGTATCGGGATTTCTAGCACAGATACGCAGTATTTT.